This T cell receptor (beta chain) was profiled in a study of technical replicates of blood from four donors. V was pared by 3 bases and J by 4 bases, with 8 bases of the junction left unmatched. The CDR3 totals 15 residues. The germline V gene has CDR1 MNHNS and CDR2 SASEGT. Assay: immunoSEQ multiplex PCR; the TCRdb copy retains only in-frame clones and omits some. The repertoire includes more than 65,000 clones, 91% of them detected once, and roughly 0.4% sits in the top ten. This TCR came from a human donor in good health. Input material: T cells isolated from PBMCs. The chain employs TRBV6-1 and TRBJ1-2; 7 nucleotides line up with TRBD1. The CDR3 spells CASSELGTVVYGYTF. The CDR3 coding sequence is TGTGCCAGCAGTGAGCTCGGGACAGTGGTCTATGGCTACACCTTC.